The clone carrying this TCR beta chain was counted a few times. What it recognizes is unknown. These data are taken from a study of T cell repertoires in cytomegalovirus infection. Broader study findings: The ex vivo response showed dominance by HLA-C-restricted CMV-specific TCR beta clonotypes.

The germline V gene encodes CDR1 SEHNR and CDR2 FQNEAQ (reference sequence). CDR3 size: 15 residues. Trimming stripped 0 bases from V and 5 bases from J, with 14 bases between. In TCRdb, the reads were re-called with MiXCR into one record per CDR3 protein. The table records roughly 990,000 distinct CDR3 sequences, roughly 30% of them present only once. The material was cultured CD8+ T cells from PBMCs, obtained from culture after CMV antigen stimulation. The rearrangement joins TRBV7-9 to TRBJ2-7; D perhaps matches TRBD2 (7 bases). The TCR originated in a human donor in good health (CMV status not recorded). Some clones in this sample may be carry-over from other donors' samples. The CDR3 is CASSLAKGGRNEQYV. The CDR3 DNA is TGTGCCAGCAGCTTAGCGAAGGGGGGGCGGAACGAGCAGTACGTC.